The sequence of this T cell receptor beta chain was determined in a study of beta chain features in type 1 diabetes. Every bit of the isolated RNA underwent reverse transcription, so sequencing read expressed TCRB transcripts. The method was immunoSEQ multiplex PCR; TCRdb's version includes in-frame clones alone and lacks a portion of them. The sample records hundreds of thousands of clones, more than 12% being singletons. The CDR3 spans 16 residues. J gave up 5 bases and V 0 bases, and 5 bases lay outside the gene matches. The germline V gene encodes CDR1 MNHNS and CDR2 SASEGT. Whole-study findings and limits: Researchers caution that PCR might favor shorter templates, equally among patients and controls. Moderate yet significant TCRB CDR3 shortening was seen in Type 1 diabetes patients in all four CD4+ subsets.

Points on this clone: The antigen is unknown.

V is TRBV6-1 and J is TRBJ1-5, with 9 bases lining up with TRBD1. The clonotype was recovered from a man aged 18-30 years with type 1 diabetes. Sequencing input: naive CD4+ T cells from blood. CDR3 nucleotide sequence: TGTGCCAGCAGTGAAGCGTACACAGGGGGCCATCAGCCCCAGCATTTT. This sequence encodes CASSEAYTGGHQPQHF.